The 9 T cell receptor beta chains presented below share a single source sample, sequenced in a study of T cells after yellow fever vaccination. TCRdb reprocessed the 5' RACE reads via MiXCR and lists one record per CDR3 protein. The data contain approximately 510,000 distinct CDR3 sequences, 21% of them singletons. The sequences come from PBMCs, collected about 21 days after the first yellow fever vaccination. These receptors were taken from a man aged 18 to 29 who received the YFV17D yellow fever vaccine.

V and J are TRBV24-1 and TRBJ2-2; D is perhaps TRBD1 (6 bases). The CDR3 has 18 amino acids. With 5 bases removed from V and 0 bases from J, the gap between germline ends came to 18 bases. CDR1 KGHDR and CDR2 SFDVKD come from the germline V gene. CDR3 protein: CATSALVGQNANTGELFF. The CDR3 nucleotides are TGTGCCACCAGTGCCCTTGTCGGACAGAACGCGAACACCGGGGAGCTGTTTTTT.

There are many counts of this clonotype. The CDR3 DNA reads as TGTGCCAGCAGCGTAGAAACAAGCACAGATACGCAGTATTTT. This encodes CASSVETSTDTQYF. The rearrangement links TRBV9 to TRBJ2-3; D is unresolved. CDR1 is SGDLS and CDR2 is YYNGEE in the germline V gene. The CDR3 is 14 residues long. Trimming pared 0 bases from V and 0 bases from J, leaving 5 bases between.

This clonotype was observed a few times. DNA of the CDR3: TGTGCCAGCAGCTGGGAGGGGGATACGCAGTATTTT. Translated, it gives CASSWEGDTQYF. The chain uses TRBV11-2 and TRBJ2-3; 7 positions agree with TRBD2. The length of the CDR3 is 12 residues. Per germline, CDR1 SGHAT and CDR2 FQNNGV. Unmatched junction bases numbered 1, after V lost 4 bases and J lost 6 bases.

The V call is TRBV12-3 or TRBV12-4, the J call TRBJ2-3; 14 bases are a match to TRBD2. Trimming took 8 bases from V and 5 from J; bases not matched to a gene: 3. This CDR3 comprises 14 residues. The CDR3 here is CASQGTSGGDTQYF. The CDR3 nucleotides are TGTGCCAGCCAGGGGACTAGCGGGGGAGATACGCAGTATTTT.

In this sample, this clonotype turned up many times. The V and J genes are TRBV5-1 and TRBJ1-1, with TRBD1 as a possible D gene (6 bases). V shed 2 bases and J shed 0 bases, with 8 bases lying between them. This CDR3 has 14 amino acids. In germline, CDR1 is SGHRS, CDR2 YFSETQ. As DNA, the CDR3 is TGCGCCAGCAGCTTTGGGACATTGAACACTGAAGCTTTCTTT. It yields the protein CASSFGTLNTEAFF.

The rearrangement joins TRBV10-3 to TRBJ1-2; D is unclear. Trimming shortened V by 0 bases and J by 8 bases, and 10 bases separated the two germline ends. This CDR3 has 13 amino acids. Germline V gene lookup returns CDR1 ENHRY and CDR2 SYGVKD. The CDR3 coding sequence is TGTGCCATCAGTGAGTCGGGAAGGAACGGCTACACCTTC. It encodes CAISESGRNGYTF.

This CDR3 reads CASRAGTGELFF. CDR3 sequence (DNA): TGTGCCAGCAGAGCGGGGACCGGGGAGCTGTTTTTT. V gene TRBV7-2 combines with J gene TRBJ2-2; TRBD2 matches at 7 bases. Trimming at V came to 6 bases and at J to 5 bases, leaving 0 bases not matched to a gene. The V gene's germline CDR1 is SGHTA and CDR2 FQGNSA. CDR3 length: 12 amino acids. The full variable domain, rest sourced from reference TRBV7-2 and TRBJ2-2, is GAGVSQSPSNKVTEKGKDVELRCDPISGHTALYWYRQSLGQGLEFLIYFQGNSAPDKSGLPSDRFSAERTGGSVSTLTIQRTQQEDSAVYLCASRAGTGELFFGEGSRLTVL.

J is TRBJ2-1 and V is TRBV5-1, with TRBD2 identical over 10 bases. The CDR3 covers 17 residues. The V gene's germline CDR1 is SGHRS and CDR2 YFSETQ. V shed 1 base, J shed 7 bases, and the junction held 11 bases outside the gene matches. CDR3 DNA sequence: TGCGCCAGCAGCTTGCCCTCTACGCTAGCGGGGGTTAATGAGCAGTTCTTC. Its translation: CASSLPSTLAGVNEQFF.

The genes are TRBV19 and TRBJ1-1, with D unresolved. This CDR3 is 11 amino acids long. Trimming took off 3 bases at V and 2 bases at J, with 1 base between the two ends. Germline V CDR1 and CDR2: LNHDA, SQIVND (reference sequence). The CDR3 DNA reads as TGTGCCAGTAGTATCAACACTGAAGCTTTCTTT. The encoded protein is CASSINTEAFF.